Presented here are 29 T cell receptor beta chains from one specimen sequenced in a study of blood T cell repertoires in COVID-19. Libraries were prepared by immunoSEQ multiplex PCR; TCRdb keeps only in-frame clonotypes and omits some of them. The table includes about 56,000 clones, approximately 92% detected once. What was sequenced was peripheral blood. Receptors originate from a woman aged 60-70 years with COVID-19, enrolled during active disease.

This clone showed up just a few times. The chain joins TRBV7-2 to TRBJ2-5, with 9 bases lining up with TRBD2. The J segment lost 2 bases and the V segment lost 5 bases, leaving 12 bases of the junction unmatched. Germline-derived CDR1 and CDR2 are SGHTA and FQGNSA. The CDR3 runs to 17 residues. Here the CDR3 reads CASSAGALRGGQETQYF. DNA of the CDR3: TGTGCCAGCAGCGCAGGGGCATTGCGGGGGGGACAAGAGACCCAGTACTTC.

The V and J genes are TRBV9 and TRBJ1-2; 9 bases match TRBD1. The germline V gene encodes CDR1 SGDLS and CDR2 YYNGEE. The CDR3 sequence is 15 residues long. V was pared by 4 bases and J by 2 bases, with 6 bases of the junction left unmatched. The CDR3 here is CASSPPGQGNYGYTF. DNA of the CDR3: TGTGCCAGCAGCCCTCCAGGACAGGGGAACTATGGCTACACCTTC.

The chain employs TRBV7-9 and TRBJ1-2; 10 bases agree with TRBD1. The CDR3 covers 15 residues. Germline lookup yields CDR1 SEHNR and CDR2 FQNEAQ (reference sequence). The V segment lost 0 bases and the J segment 6 bases; nucleotides outside the gene matches: 4. In DNA, the CDR3 is TGTGCCAGCAGCTTAGCAGAGACAGGGGGCCATGGCTACACCTTC. The encoded protein is CASSLAETGGHGYTF.

The V call is TRBV5-1, the J call TRBJ2-1, with a possible D match to TRBD2 (6 bases). The ends were cut back, 1 base at V and 3 bases at J, with 11 bases in the middle. CDR1 and CDR2 from the germline V gene are SGHRS and YFSETQ. The CDR3 consists of 15 residues. CDR3 DNA: TGCGCCAGCAGCTTGTATAGCGGAGTCTACAATGAGCAGTTCTTC. Encoded protein: CASSLYSGVYNEQFF.

The rearrangement links TRBV7-2 to TRBJ2-2; D might be TRBD1 (7 bases). This CDR3 has 14 residues. Germline assignment: CDR1 SGHTA and CDR2 FQGNSA. V was shortened by 3 bases and J by 4 bases, with 9 bases between the two germline ends. In DNA form, the CDR3 reads TGTGCCAGCAGCTTTCAGGGGGGCACCGGGGAGCTGTTTTTT. It codes for CASSFQGGTGELFF.

J is TRBJ2-1 and V is TRBV19; TRBD1 is a possible D gene (6 bases). This CDR3 is built from 16 residues. The ends were cut back, 6 bases at V and 5 bases at J, with 20 bases in the middle. From germline, CDR1 is LNHDA and CDR2 SQIVND (reference sequence). DNA for the CDR3: TGTGCCAGTAGATATGGGGGCCTAGCACGGAACAATGAGCAGTTCTTC. As protein: CASRYGGLARNNEQFF.

J is TRBJ2-1 and V is TRBV7-8; unclear D gene. The V end lost 1 base, the J end lost 8 bases, and 9 bases lay between the germline ends. The CDR3 has 13 amino acids. The germline gives CDR1 SGHVS, CDR2 FQNEAQ. The CDR3 bases are TGTGCCAGCAGCTTAGACGAGATGGATGAGCAGTTCTTC. Protein: CASSLDEMDEQFF.

The rearrangement joins TRBV5-1 to TRBJ2-7; TRBD1 aligns across 8 bases. This CDR3 is built from 13 residues. Germline assignment: CDR1 SGHRS and CDR2 YFSETQ. V gave up 5 bases and J gave up 3 bases; unmatched junction bases: 4. In DNA form, the CDR3 reads TGCGCCAGCAGTTGGGACAGGTACTACGAGCAGTACTTC. Translation gives CASSWDRYYEQYF.

The J gene is TRBJ1-2, the V gene TRBV4-3, with TRBD1 matching 8 bases. CDR3 size: 15 residues. Germline-derived CDR1 and CDR2 are LGHNA and YSLEER. Trimming at V came to 0 bases and at J to 6 bases, leaving 6 bases not matched to a gene. Written as DNA, the CDR3 is TGCGCCAGCAGCCAAGATCCTCAGGGGGCGAATGGCTACACCTTC. This sequence encodes CASSQDPQGANGYTF.

This sequence joins TRBV5-6 and TRBJ1-5; the D gene is possibly TRBD1 (5 bases). The CDR3 length is 15 residues. Germline V gene data show CDR1 as SGHDT and CDR2 as YYEEEE. V was trimmed by 3 bases and J by 3 bases, leaving 13 bases between them. The CDR3 loop is CASSSFTGFNQPQHF. CDR3 bases: TGTGCCAGCAGCTCATTTACAGGTTTCAATCAGCCCCAGCATTTT.

This clone is a singleton in its sample. The chain combines TRBV12-1 with TRBJ1-5; the table names TRBD1, a call not compared with the DNA. TRBV12-1 is a pseudogene segment. The CDR3 is made up of 13 amino acids. Written as DNA, the CDR3 is TGTGCCAGCAGCGTAGGGGGCAGTCAGCCCCAGCATTTT. Protein: CASSVGGSQPQHF.

This clone was detected once. The chain has TRBV6-5 and TRBJ2-7; 7 nucleotides line up with TRBD2. Looked up from germline, CDR1 is MNHEY and CDR2 is SVGAGI. J lost 4 bases, V lost 0 bases, and 6 bases had no gene match. The length of the CDR3 is 15 residues. This CDR3 is CASSYSSSGAYEQYF. For the CDR3, the DNA is TGTGCCAGCAGTTACTCCTCTAGCGGAGCTTACGAGCAGTACTTC.

The CDR3 DNA follows: TGTGCCAGCAGCTTGGACCTAACCGGGGAGCTGTTTTTT. This sequence encodes CASSLDLTGELFF. This sequence joins TRBV5-5 and TRBJ2-2; D ambiguous. Germline loops: CDR1 SGHKS, CDR2 YYEKEE (reference sequence). The CDR3 spans 13 residues. V was shortened by 0 bases and J by 5 bases, with 5 bases between the two germline ends.

This rearrangement joins TRBV27 to TRBJ2-7; tentatively, D is TRBD2 (7 bases). Germline V gives CDR1 MNHEY, CDR2 SMNVEV (reference sequence). V shed 9 bases and J shed 1 base, with 13 bases lying between them. The CDR3 extends over 13 amino acids. CDR3 protein: CASMGGASYEQYF. CDR3 sequence (DNA): TGTGCCAGTATGGGGGGGGCGTCCTACGAGCAGTACTTC.

The chain employs TRBV7-9 and TRBJ2-5, with a weak D call TRBD1 (6 bases). The V end lost 5 bases, the J end lost 5 bases, and 12 bases lay between the germline ends. Germline CDR1 is SEHNR and CDR2 is FQNEAQ (reference sequence). The CDR3 sequence is 13 residues long. DNA for the CDR3: TGTGCCAGCAGCCTCAGACAGGCCGAGACCCAGTACTTC. The encoded protein is CASSLRQAETQYF.

V and J are TRBV27 and TRBJ2-7; D may be TRBD2 (6 bases). Germline-derived CDR1 and CDR2 are MNHEY and SMNVEV (reference sequence). The CDR3 spans 12 residues. V was cut by 5 bases and J by 7 bases, with 12 bases left in between. The CDR3 DNA is TGTGCCAGCAGTCTCGAAGGGAGGGAGCAGTACTTC. Residues: CASSLEGREQYF.

The rearrangement uses TRBV6-2 or TRBV6-3 and TRBJ1-1, with D possibly matching TRBD1 (6 bases). Trimming removed 5 bases from V and 7 bases from J, with 17 bases in between. CDR1 and CDR2 (germline): MNHEY, SVGEGT. The CDR3 consists of 14 residues. CDR3 loop: CASSQGHLRGEAFF. The CDR3 DNA reads TGTGCCAGCAGTCAGGGACACCTAAGGGGTGAAGCTTTCTTT.

The CDR3 spells CASSYSAGQGYGYTF. The CDR3 DNA sequence: TGTGCCAGCAGTTACTCGGCAGGCCAGGGCTATGGCTACACCTTC. The chain employs TRBV6-5 and TRBJ1-2, with a tentative D call TRBD1 (5 bases). CDR3 length equals 15 residues. CDR1 is MNHEY, CDR2 SVGAGI, per germline. V was pared by 0 bases and J by 4 bases, with 12 bases between.

The rearrangement links TRBV4-2 to TRBJ2-1, with D possibly TRBD2 on 6 matching bases. The CDR3 is 16 amino acids. Germline V lookup: CDR1 LGHNA, CDR2 YNFKEQ. Deletions cut 0 bases from V and 2 bases from J, with 11 bases between. The DNA of the CDR3 is TGTGCCAGCAGCCAAGAGCGGGGAACCCCCTACAATGAGCAGTTCTTC. Translated: CASSQERGTPYNEQFF.

The J gene is TRBJ2-7, the V gene TRBV7-6; no clear D gene. V lost 3 bases and J lost 1, with 13 bases in between. There are 15 residues in the CDR3. Looked up from germline, CDR1 is SGHVS and CDR2 is FNYEAQ. The CDR3 DNA reads TGTGCCAGCAGCTTGGCGTACAGCCCATCCTACGAGCAGTACTTC. Translating gives CASSLAYSPSYEQYF.

The rearrangement joins TRBV3-1 (or the pseudogene TRBV3-2) to TRBJ1-5; possibly TRBD1 for D (6 bases). This CDR3 has 15 residues. Deletions cut 0 bases from V and 4 bases from J, with 10 bases between. Germline-derived CDR1 and CDR2 are LGHDT and YNNKEL (reference sequence). This CDR3 is CASSQDTTGNQPQHF. CDR3 bases: TGTGCCAGCAGCCAAGATACAACAGGGAATCAGCCCCAGCATTTT.

The chain carries TRBV11-3 and TRBJ2-2, with D perhaps TRBD2 (5 bases). This CDR3 region has 16 residues. Between the trimmed V and J ends, which lost 2 bases and 4 bases, there was a span of 14 bases. CDR1 and CDR2 from the germline V gene are SGHNT and YENEEA. The CDR3 DNA is TGTGCCAGCAGCTTAAACGGACGGACTTCCACCGGGGAGCTGTTTTTT. It is translated as CASSLNGRTSTGELFF.

The V call is TRBV6-5, the J call TRBJ2-7; TRBD1 matches at 8 bases. J was trimmed by 4 bases and V by 2 bases; bases with no gene match: 4. Germline values: CDR1 MNHEY, CDR2 SVGAGI. The CDR3 totals 14 residues. The DNA of the CDR3 is TGTGCCAGCAGTTACGGGACAGGAGAATACGAGCAGTACTTC. This translates into CASSYGTGEYEQYF.

V and J are TRBV6-2 or TRBV6-3 and TRBJ1-3, with D possibly matching TRBD1 (6 bases). CDR1 is MNHEY, CDR2 SVGEGT, per germline. The CDR3 contains 15 residues. V shed 5 bases and J shed 2 bases, with 13 bases lying between them. The CDR3 sequence: CASSRRTVPGNTIYF. The CDR3 DNA reads TGTGCCAGCAGTCGGAGGACAGTCCCTGGAAACACCATATATTTT.

This chain connects TRBV6-5 to TRBJ2-2; TRBD1 matches 8 bases. This CDR3 has 15 residues. The germline V gene encodes CDR1 MNHEY and CDR2 SVGAGI. V trimming: 3 bases; J trimming: 11 bases; junction bases outside the gene matches: 11. The DNA for the CDR3 is TGTGCCAGCAGTTATGGGCAGGGGGCCCCGGTCGAGCTGTTTTTT. It codes for CASSYGQGAPVELFF.

The chain joins TRBV29-1 to TRBJ2-7; 7 bases are shared with TRBD2. V dropped 4 bases and J dropped 3; count of bases not matched to a gene: 0. CDR3 length equals 11 residues. In germline, CDR1 is SQVTM, CDR2 ANQGSEA. The CDR3 nucleotides are TGCAGCGTTGCGGGGGGCTACGAGCAGTACTTC. Translating it yields CSVAGGYEQYF.

This rearrangement joins TRBV7-9 to TRBJ2-4; 7 bases map to TRBD2. Trimming took 5 bases from V and 9 from J; bases not matched to a gene: 7. CDR1 and CDR2 (germline): SEHNR, FQNEAQ (reference sequence). The CDR3 totals 13 residues. The CDR3 protein is CASSLLREAIQYF. In DNA, the CDR3 is TGTGCCAGCAGCCTCCTCCGGGAGGCCATTCAGTACTTC.

This clone was seen only a few times. The gene calls are TRBV2 and TRBJ2-2, with TRBD1 as a possible D gene (6 bases). V shed 6 bases and J shed 3 bases, with 17 bases lying between them. The CDR3 is 16 amino acids. Germline CDR1 reads SNHLY; CDR2 reads FYNNEI. In DNA, the CDR3 is TGTGCCAGCAGGACCGGCAGGGGCTGGGACACCGGGGAGCTGTTTTTT. Translating it yields CASRTGRGWDTGELFF.

J is TRBJ1-1 and V is TRBV27; a possible D gene is TRBD1 (5 bases). The CDR3 totals 13 residues. V was trimmed by 7 bases and J by 4 bases, leaving 13 bases between them. CDR1 and CDR2 (germline): MNHEY, SMNVEV (reference sequence). CDR3 nucleotides: TGTGCCAGCAACCGTCAGGGAAGCACTGAAGCTTTCTTT. This translates into CASNRQGSTEAFF.